Below are 25 T cell receptor beta chains sequenced from a single sample in a study of cytomegalovirus exposure and HLA in healthy donors. Primers included in the PCR were 60 Vbeta and 13 Jbeta primers. The table came from immunoSEQ multiplex PCR; TCRdb's copy has only in-frame clones and leaves some out. The sample holds 85,000 to 95,000 clones, less than 10% seen once. Sequences were obtained from PBMCs. All receptors derive from a man aged 50 to 60 in good health and CMV-seronegative.

The rearrangement links TRBV4-1 to TRBJ2-7; the D is unclear. This CDR3 has 13 amino acids. The V end lost 2 bases, the J end lost 3 bases, and 8 bases lay between the germline ends. Germline values: CDR1 MGHRA, CDR2 YSYEKL. The CDR3 region has the DNA TGCGCCAGCAGCCAACCAGGATTCTACGAGCAGTACTTC. It encodes CASSQPGFYEQYF.

The gene calls are TRBV6-5 and TRBJ2-1, with 8 positions matching TRBD2. This CDR3 has 15 amino acids. The ends lost 2 bases at V and 6 bases at J; junction bases unmatched: 6. In germline, CDR1 is MNHEY, CDR2 SVGAGI. CDR3 amino acids: CASSYHGLAINEQFF. As DNA, the CDR3 is TGTGCCAGCAGTTACCACGGACTAGCTATCAATGAGCAGTTCTTC.

This clone was seen more than once but under ten times. J is TRBJ2-3 and V is TRBV5-1; TRBD1 matches at 8 bases. Germline values: CDR1 SGHRS, CDR2 YFSETQ. The junction had 8 bases not matched to a gene; V was cut back by 5 bases and J by 6 bases. This CDR3 is 14 amino acids long. CDR3: CASRVDRASDTQYF. The CDR3, as DNA: TGCGCCAGCAGAGTGGACAGGGCGAGTGATACGCAGTATTTT.

A few counts support this clone. The rearrangement links TRBV29-1 to TRBJ1-1, with 8 bases aligning to TRBD1. The CDR3 length is 13 residues. CDR1 SQVTM and CDR2 ANQGSEA come from the germline V gene. V shed 8 bases, J shed 4 bases, and the junction held 9 bases outside the gene matches. The CDR3 reads CSISRGLFTEAFF. The CDR3 DNA reads TGCAGCATAAGCAGGGGGCTCTTCACTGAAGCTTTCTTT.

The rearrangement links TRBV6-1 to TRBJ2-7; D remains unclear. Deletions cut 3 bases from V and 0 bases from J, with 9 bases between. There are 14 residues in the CDR3. In germline, CDR1 is MNHNS, CDR2 SASEGT. CDR3 amino acids: CASSDVTVSYEQYF. CDR3 DNA: TGTGCCAGCAGTGACGTTACAGTCTCCTACGAGCAGTACTTC.

This clone was seen only a few times. This CDR3 reads CASSSSTGDEQYF. Here the CDR3 DNA reads TGTGCCAGCAGCTCGTCGACAGGGGACGAGCAGTACTTC. V usage is TRBV7-9 and J usage is TRBJ2-7; 8 bases agree with TRBD1. The germline V gene encodes CDR1 SEHNR and CDR2 FQNEAQ (reference sequence). Unmatched junction bases numbered 4, after V lost 4 bases and J lost 5 bases. This CDR3 has 13 amino acids.

The chain carries TRBV4-3 and TRBJ1-5; D perhaps matches TRBD1 (6 bases). The CDR3 is 18 residues long. CDR1 is LGHNA and CDR2 is YSLEER in the germline V gene. V lost 1 base and J 2 bases, leaving 18 bases between the germline ends. The DNA for the CDR3 is TGCGCCAGCAGCCAAGGATATGGGGGGGGCAAGGGCAATCAGCCCCAGCATTTT. This encodes CASSQGYGGGKGNQPQHF.

This clone came up a few times. The chain uses TRBV19 and TRBJ2-2, with D possibly being TRBD2 (5 bases). V lost 0 bases to trimming and J lost 5 bases, with 13 bases between them. This CDR3 is 16 amino acids long. Germline CDR1 and CDR2: LNHDA and SQIVND (reference sequence). CDR3: CASSIEEDWETGELFF. As DNA, the CDR3 is TGTGCCAGTAGTATAGAGGAGGACTGGGAAACCGGGGAGCTGTTTTTT.

V and J are TRBV18 and TRBJ2-7, with TRBD1 as a possible D gene (7 bases). This CDR3 contains 16 residues. In germline, CDR1 is KGHSH, CDR2 LQKENI. Between the trimmed V and J ends, which lost 3 bases and 3 bases, there was a span of 18 bases. CDR3 protein: CASSPLSGTAGYEQYF. The CDR3 nucleotides read TGTGCCAGCTCACCCCTCTCAGGGACAGCGGGCTACGAGCAGTACTTC.

V is TRBV7-9 and J is TRBJ1-1, with TRBD1 identical over 8 bases. Germline CDR1 reads SEHNR; CDR2 reads FQNEAQ (reference sequence). V shed 7 bases, J shed 1 base, and the junction held 2 bases outside the gene matches. This CDR3 region has 13 residues. The CDR3 DNA sequence: TGTGCCAGCATGGGGACAGGGAACACTGAAGCTTTCTTT. This translates into CASMGTGNTEAFF.

There are a few counts of this clone. CDR3 sequence: CASSVGASVYEQYF. CDR3 DNA: TGTGCCAGCAGCGTAGGGGCTAGCGTTTACGAGCAGTACTTC. V gene TRBV9 combines with J gene TRBJ2-7, with TRBD2 as a possible D gene (6 bases). The germline V and J ends were trimmed by 0 bases and 4 bases, with 11 bases remaining between them. This CDR3 has 14 residues. Germline-derived CDR1 and CDR2 are SGDLS and YYNGEE.

This clone turned up a few times. The chain links TRBV15 to TRBJ1-5, with unresolved D. There are 14 residues in the CDR3. V was trimmed by 2 bases and J by 3 bases, leaving 8 bases between them. Germline CDR1 and CDR2: LNHNV and YYDKDF (reference sequence). Here the CDR3 reads CATSRRGSNQPQHF. CDR3 nucleotides: TGTGCCACCAGCAGACGGGGTTCCAATCAGCCCCAGCATTTT. Full variable domain (rest looked up from reference TRBV15 and TRBJ1-5): DAMVIQNPRYQVTQFGKPVTLSCSQTLNHNVMYWYQQKSSQAPKLLFHYYDKDFNNEADTPDNFQSRRPNTSFCFLDIRSPGLGDTAMYLCATSRRGSNQPQHFGDGTRLSIL.

This clone was seen only a few times. The chain is built from TRBV11-2 and TRBJ1-1; 8 nucleotides agree with TRBD1. The germline V gene encodes CDR1 SGHAT and CDR2 FQNNGV. The CDR3 covers 13 residues. J gave up 4 bases and V 3 bases, and 1 base lay outside the gene matches. CDR3 nucleotide sequence: TGTGCCAGCAGCTTCCAGGGGGCCACTGAAGCTTTCTTT. As protein: CASSFQGATEAFF.

This clone appeared a few times. The chain uses TRBV6-5 and TRBJ2-3; 7 nucleotides align to TRBD2. Germline V gene lookup returns CDR1 MNHEY and CDR2 SVGAGI. V was clipped by 6 bases and J by 2 bases; unmatched bases: 8. This CDR3 contains 15 residues. CDR3 region: CASSPREADTDTQYF. CDR3 in DNA: TGTGCCAGCAGCCCCCGGGAGGCCGACACAGATACGCAGTATTTT.

The CDR3 region is CASSLALRSGSWADTQYF. The CDR3 coding sequence is TGTGCCAGCAGCTTAGCGCTTAGGAGCGGGAGTTGGGCAGATACGCAGTATTTT. The rearrangement links TRBV7-2 to TRBJ2-3, with TRBD2 identical over 8 bases. Trimming cost V 0 bases and J 4 bases; bases outside gene matches: 12. The CDR3 is 18 residues long. Per the germline V gene, CDR1 is SGHTA and CDR2 is FQGNSA.

The V and J genes are TRBV9 and TRBJ2-3; D is possibly TRBD1 (6 bases). Germline CDR1 SGDLS, CDR2 YYNGEE. V dropped 1 base and J dropped 3 bases, with 12 bases sitting between them. The CDR3 length is 15 residues. The CDR3 DNA reads TGTGCCAGCAGCGTATTATTAGGGGGTACAGATACGCAGTATTTT. Protein sequence: CASSVLLGGTDTQYF.

Only a few counts were recorded for this clone. The chain employs TRBV7-3 and TRBJ2-7; 9 bases fit TRBD1. This CDR3 is 13 amino acids long. Germline values: CDR1 SGHTA, CDR2 FQGTGA. The ends lost 9 bases at V and 1 base at J; junction bases unmatched: 4. The CDR3 DNA follows: TGTGCCAGTGGACAGGGGCAATCCTACGAGCAGTACTTC. Translated, it gives CASGQGQSYEQYF.

This chain connects TRBV19 to TRBJ1-2; 8 bases agree with TRBD1. Looked up from germline, CDR1 is LNHDA and CDR2 is SQIVND (reference sequence). V trimming: 2 bases; J trimming: 3 bases; junction bases outside the gene matches: 2. This CDR3 contains 14 residues. CDR3 sequence reads: CASSIQGAYYGYTF. CDR3 nucleotide sequence: TGTGCCAGTAGTATACAGGGGGCTTACTATGGCTACACCTTC.

The sample holds a few counts of this clone. This chain links TRBV5-1 with TRBJ1-1; TRBD1 aligns across 7 bases. Germline CDR1 SGHRS, CDR2 YFSETQ. CDR3 length equals 14 residues. The junction had 7 bases not matched to a gene; V was cut back by 3 bases and J by 5 bases. As DNA, the CDR3 is TGCGCCAGCAGCTATCAAGGGGACAGAACTGAAGCTTTCTTT. Translation gives CASSYQGDRTEAFF.

In its sample, this clone was seen a few times. V and J are TRBV7-9 and TRBJ2-3, with no clear D. Germline V gene sequence: CDR1 SEHNR, CDR2 FQNEAQ (reference sequence). This CDR3 has 12 residues. V was pared by 5 bases and J by 2 bases, with 5 bases between. The CDR3 nucleotides read TGTGCCAGCAGCCCTTACACAGATACGCAGTATTTT. The encoded protein is CASSPYTDTQYF.

Concerning this clone itself: Germline is not matched at one junction end, which may reflect a read error. The rearrangement uses TRBV4-3 and TRBJ2-2; D is possibly TRBD2 (7 bases). This CDR3 comprises 17 residues. In germline, CDR1 is LGHNA, CDR2 YSLEER. This CDR3 is CTSSQDFGGPNTGELFF. The CDR3 DNA sequence: TGCACCAGCAGCCAAGATTTCGGGGGGCCGAACACCGGGGAGCTGTTTTTT.

V usage is TRBV29-1 and J usage is TRBJ2-5; TRBD1 aligns across 9 bases. Judging by the DNA end, TRBJ2-7 fits better; the J call may be wrong. CDR3 length equals 12 residues. The germline V gene encodes CDR1 SQVTM and CDR2 ANQGSEA. CDR3: CSGGQGFYEQYF. In nucleotides, the CDR3 is TGCAGCGGGGGACAGGGCTTCTACGAGCAGTACTTC.

The chain recombines TRBV7-3 with TRBJ2-2; 9 bases line up with TRBD1. V trimming: 2 bases; J trimming: 5 bases; junction bases outside the gene matches: 6. In germline, CDR1 is SGHTA, CDR2 FQGTGA. The CDR3 totals 16 residues. The CDR3: CASSLSGTGLTGELFF. DNA for the CDR3: TGTGCCAGCAGCTTATCGGGGACAGGGTTAACCGGGGAGCTGTTTTTT.

This rearrangement joins TRBV10-3 to TRBJ2-7; 9 nucleotides match TRBD2. There are 16 residues in the CDR3. J gave up 2 bases and V 6 bases, and 11 bases lay outside the gene matches. CDR1 is ENHRY, CDR2 SYGVKD, per germline. The CDR3, as DNA: TGTGCCATCAGGAGCTCAGCGGGGGGAAGAACCTACGAGCAGTACTTC. This sequence encodes CAIRSSAGGRTYEQYF.

The chain joins TRBV7-8 to TRBJ2-1, with no clear D. Trimming took off 4 bases at V and 5 bases at J, with 12 bases between the two ends. This CDR3 is built from 14 residues. The V gene's germline CDR1 is SGHVS and CDR2 FQNEAQ. The CDR3 loop is CASSSWHQDNEQFF. The CDR3 DNA is TGTGCCAGCAGCTCCTGGCACCAAGACAATGAGCAGTTCTTC.